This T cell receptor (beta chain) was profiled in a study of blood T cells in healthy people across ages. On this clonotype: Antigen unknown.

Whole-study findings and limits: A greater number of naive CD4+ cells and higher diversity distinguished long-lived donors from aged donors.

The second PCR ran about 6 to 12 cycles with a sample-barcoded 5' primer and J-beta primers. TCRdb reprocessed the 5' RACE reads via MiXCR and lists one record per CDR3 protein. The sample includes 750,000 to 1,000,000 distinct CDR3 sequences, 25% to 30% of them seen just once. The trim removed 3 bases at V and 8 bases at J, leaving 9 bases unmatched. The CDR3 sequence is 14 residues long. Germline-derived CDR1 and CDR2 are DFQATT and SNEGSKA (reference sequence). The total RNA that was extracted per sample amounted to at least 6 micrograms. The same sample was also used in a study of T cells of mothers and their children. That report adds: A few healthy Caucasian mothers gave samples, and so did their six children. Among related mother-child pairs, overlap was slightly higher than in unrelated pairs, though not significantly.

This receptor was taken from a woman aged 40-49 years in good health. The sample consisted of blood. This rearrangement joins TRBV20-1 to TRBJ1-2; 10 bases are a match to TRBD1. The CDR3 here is CSASTGTGVGGYTF. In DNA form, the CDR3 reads TGCAGTGCTAGCACCGGGACAGGGGTAGGGGGCTACACCTTC.